Below, 15 T cell receptor beta chains from the same sample are listed, as sequenced in a study of T cell responses to AZD1222 COVID-19 vaccine. TCRdb's table, derived via immunoSEQ multiplex PCR, lists solely in-frame clones and lacks some. Of 200,000 or so clones in the sample, 85% to 95% were seen once. The material sequenced was peripheral blood, taken 28 days after the second AZD1222 dose. These receptors originate from an adult who received the AZD1222 COVID-19 vaccine.

The chain uses TRBV19 and TRBJ1-1; D perhaps matches TRBD1 (6 bases). The ends were cut back, 7 bases at V and 3 bases at J, with 12 bases in the middle. Per germline, CDR1 LNHDA and CDR2 SQIVND (reference sequence). The length of the CDR3 is 13 residues. In DNA form, the CDR3 reads TGTGCCAGTACCGTGACAGGTTACACTGAAGCTTTCTTT. It is translated as CASTVTGYTEAFF.

In this sample, this clone turned up once. The chain carries TRBV7-2 and TRBJ1-6, with a weak D call TRBD1 (6 bases). V lost 4 bases and J lost 9, with 19 bases in between. The CDR3 spans 16 residues. Germline V gene data show CDR1 as SGHTA and CDR2 as FQGNSA. In nucleotides, the CDR3 is TGTGCCAGCAGCTACTACCCGGGGCAGGGGAGTTCACCCCTCCACTTT. Translating it yields CASSYYPGQGSSPLHF.

V gene TRBV28 combines with J gene TRBJ1-2; tentatively, D is TRBD1 (5 bases). The CDR3 is made up of 16 amino acids. Germline CDR1 and CDR2: MDHEN and SYDVKM. Trimming shortened V by 7 bases and J by 5 bases, and 23 bases separated the two germline ends. The CDR3 loop is CASMRLYGYDRYGYTF. The CDR3 DNA is TGTGCCAGCATGAGGTTGTATGGATATGACAGATATGGCTACACCTTC.

The chain carries TRBV18 and TRBJ2-7, with D possibly matching TRBD1 (6 bases). Germline V gene data show CDR1 as KGHSH and CDR2 as LQKENI. The V end was cut by 5 bases, the J end by 4 bases, with 9 bases between. The CDR3 extends over 12 amino acids. In DNA form, the CDR3 reads TGTGCCAGCTCAGCAGGGGCGTACGAGCAGTACTTC. As protein: CASSAGAYEQYF. The full variable domain, in which reference TRBV18 and TRBJ2-7 provide the parts outside the CDR3, is NAGVMQNPRHLVRRRGQEARLRCSPMKGHSHVYWYRQLPEEGLKFMVYLQKENIIDESGMPKERFSAEFPKEGPSILRIQQVVRGDSAAYFCASSAGAYEQYFGPGTRLTVT.

The sample holds one count of this clone. The CDR3: CASSLAETGAEWAFF. The CDR3 nucleotides are TGCGCCAGCAGCTTGGCCGAGACAGGTGCTGAGTGGGCTTTCTTT. J is TRBJ1-1 and V is TRBV5-1; a weak D match, TRBD1 (6 bases). This CDR3 has 15 amino acids. CDR1 and CDR2 (germline): SGHRS, YFSETQ. Trimming left V 0 bases short and J 11 bases short, with 20 bases between.

The chain employs TRBV9 and TRBJ1-4; D ambiguous. The ends were cut back, 0 bases at V and 3 bases at J, with 9 bases in the middle. From germline, CDR1 is SGDLS and CDR2 YYNGEE. The CDR3 contains 15 residues. The CDR3 nucleotides read TGTGCCAGCAGCGTAGAGTCCAGCCCTAATGAAAAACTGTTTTTT. It codes for CASSVESSPNEKLFF.

The chain employs TRBV29-1 and TRBJ1-1; no firm D call. CDR1 is SQVTM and CDR2 is ANQGSEA in the germline V gene. This CDR3 region has 12 residues. Trimming cost V 5 bases and J 1 base, with 8 bases left between them. The CDR3 region is CSVISRNTEAFF. CDR3 nucleotides: TGCAGCGTTATCTCACGGAACACTGAAGCTTTCTTT. Combining the CDR3 with reference TRBV29-1 and TRBJ1-1 gives the whole variable domain SAVISQKPSRDICQRGTSLTIQCQVDSQVTMMFWYRQQPGQSLTLIATANQGSEATYESGFVIDKFPISRPNLTFSTLTVSNMSPEDSSIYLCSVISRNTEAFFGQGTRLTVV.

The chain combines TRBV10-3 with TRBJ1-6, with D uncertain. Germline V gene data show CDR1 as ENHRY and CDR2 as SYGVKD. CDR3 size: 12 residues. The V and J ends lost 2 bases and 7 bases respectively, with 3 bases between them. The CDR3 loop is CAISEPNSPLHF. As DNA, the CDR3 is TGTGCCATCAGTGAGCCAAATTCACCCCTCCACTTT.

The chain's CDR3 is CACRGAEAFF. For the CDR3, the DNA is TGTGCCTGCCGGGGGGCTGAAGCTTTCTTT. The chain carries TRBV30 and TRBJ1-1; possible D gene TRBD1, 5 bases. The germline gives CDR1 GTSNPN, CDR2 SVGIG (reference sequence). V lost 6 bases to trimming and J lost 6 bases, with 8 bases between them. The CDR3 covers 10 residues.

The chain combines TRBV13 with TRBJ2-5; 11 bases agree with TRBD2. Germline-derived CDR1 and CDR2 are PRHDT and FYEKMQ (reference sequence). The junction had 10 bases not matched to a gene; V was cut back by 5 bases and J by 2 bases. This CDR3 has 17 amino acids. The CDR3 loop reads CASSRRKLAGAQETQYF. The CDR3 DNA follows: TGTGCCAGCAGCCGCCGGAAACTAGCGGGGGCTCAAGAGACCCAGTACTTC.

The genes are TRBV4-1 and TRBJ1-2, with TRBD1 matching 10 bases. Germline CDR1 reads MGHRA; CDR2 reads YSYEKL. The CDR3 loop spans 15 amino acids. V was pared by 3 bases and J by 7 bases, with 8 bases of the junction left unmatched. CDR3 in DNA: TGCGCCAGCAGCCAGAGACAGGGGGCAACTTTTGGCTACACCTTC. Translated, it gives CASSQRQGATFGYTF.

J is TRBJ1-3 and V is TRBV4-2; D remains ambiguous. Germline CDR1 LGHNA, CDR2 YNFKEQ. The CDR3 covers 15 residues. V shed 2 bases and J shed 4 bases, with 12 bases lying between them. CDR3 residues: CASSQPPISGNTIYF. The CDR3 nucleotides are TGTGCCAGCAGCCAACCGCCAATCTCCGGAAACACCATATATTTT.

V is TRBV7-9 and J is TRBJ1-1; 10 bases are a match to TRBD1. This CDR3 is built from 13 residues. Trimming took 7 bases from V and 3 from J; bases not matched to a gene: 2. Germline CDR1 and CDR2: SEHNR and FQNEAQ (reference sequence). The CDR3 protein is CASTGQGDTEAFF. The CDR3 DNA is TGTGCCAGCACCGGACAGGGGGACACTGAAGCTTTCTTT. Looking up the rest from reference TRBV7-9 and TRBJ1-1 gives the full variable domain: DTGVSQNPRHKITKRGQNVTFRCDPISEHNRLYWYRQTLGQGPEFLTYFQNEAQLEKSRLLSDRFSAERPKGSFSTLEIQRTEQGDSAMYLCASTGQGDTEAFFGQGTRLTVV.

The gene calls are TRBV5-1 and TRBJ1-2; possibly TRBD1 for D (6 bases). The CDR3 extends over 16 amino acids. Trimming stripped 4 bases from V and 4 bases from J, with 20 bases between. Germline V gene data show CDR1 as SGHRS and CDR2 as YFSETQ. The CDR3 sequence: CASSPMGRGGGYGYTF. For the CDR3, the DNA is TGCGCCAGCAGCCCCATGGGCAGGGGAGGTGGCTATGGCTACACCTTC.

Note on this clone: Other nucleotide sequences from this sample produce the same CDR3. The chain links TRBV3-1 (or the pseudogene TRBV3-2) to TRBJ1-3; D gene ambiguous. Germline assignment: CDR1 LGHDT and CDR2 YNNKEL (reference sequence). V gave up 1 base and J gave up 4 bases, with 2 bases separating them. The CDR3 loop spans 12 amino acids. CDR3 amino acids: CASSQGGNTIYF. CDR3 coding DNA: TGTGCCAGCAGCCAAGGCGGAAACACCATATATTTT.